The rows below give T cell receptor beta chains drawn from one sample of a study of graft-versus-host responses after intestinal transplantation. The assay was immunoSEQ multiplex PCR, and TCRdb's table has in-frame clones only and misses some. The table lists 15,000 to 20,000 clones, about 38% of them singletons. The starting material was alloreactive CD4+ T cells from a mixed lymphocyte reaction culture, obtained before intestinal transplant. Receptors were obtained from a human patient who received an intestinal transplant. Each CDR3 is given with its conserved first and last residue. A D gene is named only where the DNA matches it firmly. Size is stated for part of the rows, as once, few or many counts, or as a class when the clone is expanded.

clone size	V gene	J gene	D gene	CDR3 protein	CDR3 DNA
few	TRBV20-1	TRBJ2-7	-	CSAEGWGEQYF	TGCAGTGCAGAGGGGTGGGGCGAGCAGTACTTC
-	TRBV18	TRBJ2-7	TRBD2	CASSPFSGVDYEQYF	TGTGCCAGCTCACCATTTAGCGGGGTAGACTACGAGCAGTACTTC
-	TRBV5-1	TRBJ1-3	TRBD1	CASSPGQGGNTIYF	TGCGCCAGCAGCCCGGGACAGGGGGGAAACACCATATATTTT
few	TRBV6-5	TRBJ2-2	-	CASGILGNTGELFF	TGTGCCAGCGGGATATTAGGAAACACCGGGGAGCTGTTTTTT
-	TRBV19	TRBJ1-2	-	CASSTGLGGTYGYTF	TGTGCCAGCTCAACCGGACTTGGGGGGACCTATGGCTACACCTTC
few	TRBV6-5	TRBJ2-7	TRBD1	CASSGQVPYEQYF	TGTGCCAGCAGTGGACAGGTACCCTACGAGCAGTACTTC
few	TRBV11-3	TRBJ2-7	TRBD2	CASSLGTRSSEQYF	TGTGCCAGCAGCTTAGGGACTAGATCTTCCGAGCAGTACTTC
once	TRBV6-5	TRBJ1-1	-	CASSTQQGSNTEAFF	TGTGCCAGCAGTACCCAACAGGGATCGAACACTGAAGCTTTCTTT
few	TRBV4-1	TRBJ1-2	TRBD1	CASSRPPGGGGPGNYGYTF	TGCGCCAGCAGCCGACCACCAGGGGGCGGAGGCCCAGGGAACTATGGCTACACCTTC
-	TRBV5-1	TRBJ1-1	-	CASSPTRGIRSAEAFF	TGCGCCAGCAGCCCCACCAGGGGCATCCGTTCCGCTGAAGCTTTCTTT
once	TRBV29-1	TRBJ1-2	-	CSVVPLQGSGYTF	TGCAGCGTTGTGCCTTTACAGGGCAGTGGCTACACCTTC
few	TRBV6-5	TRBJ2-5	-	CASSYSGRLGETQYF	TGTGCCAGCAGTTACTCCGGCAGGCTGGGGGAGACCCAGTACTTC
-	TRBV10-3	TRBJ1-5	-	CATGVTGSNQPQHF	TGTGCCACCGGGGTGACAGGTAGCAATCAGCCCCAGCATTTT
-	TRBV19	TRBJ1-1	-	CASSPILNTEAFF	TGTGCCAGTAGTCCGATCCTGAACACTGAAGCTTTCTTT
-	TRBV9	TRBJ1-6	-	CASSVQPSYNSPLHF	TGTGCCAGCAGCGTTCAGCCCTCCTATAATTCACCCCTCCACTTT
few	TRBV11-3	TRBJ2-7	-	CASSLDRIEGEQYF	TGTGCCAGCAGCTTAGATCGGATTGAGGGCGAGCAGTACTTC